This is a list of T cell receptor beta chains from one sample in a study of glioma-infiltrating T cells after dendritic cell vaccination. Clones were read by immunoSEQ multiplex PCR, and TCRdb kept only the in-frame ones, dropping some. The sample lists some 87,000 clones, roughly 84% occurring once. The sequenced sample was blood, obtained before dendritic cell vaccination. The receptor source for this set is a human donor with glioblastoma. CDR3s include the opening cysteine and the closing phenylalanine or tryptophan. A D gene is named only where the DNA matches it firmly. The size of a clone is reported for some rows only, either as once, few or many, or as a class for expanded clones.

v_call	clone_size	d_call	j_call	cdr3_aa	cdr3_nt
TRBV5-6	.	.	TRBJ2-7	CASSLWRRALYDEQYF	TGTGCCAGCAGCTTGTGGCGCAGGGCCTTGTATGACGAGCAGTACTTC
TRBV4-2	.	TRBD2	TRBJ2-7	CASSQGFGTSGSSYEQYF	TGTGCCAGCAGCCAAGGCTTCGGGACTAGCGGGAGCTCCTACGAGCAGTACTTC
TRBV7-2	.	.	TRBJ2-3	CASSPQEGLTDTQYF	TGTGCCAGCAGCCCCCAGGAGGGCCTAACAGATACGCAGTATTTT
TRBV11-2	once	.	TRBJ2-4	CASSSRRLTLAKNIQYF	TGTGCCAGCAGCTCAAGGCGGCTAACACTAGCCAAAAACATTCAGTACTTC
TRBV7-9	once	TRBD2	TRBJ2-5	CASSEKLAGPETQYF	TGTGCCAGCAGCGAAAAGCTAGCGGGTCCGGAGACCCAGTACTTC
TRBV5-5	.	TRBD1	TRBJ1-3	CASSPEGARGNTIYF	TGTGCCAGCAGCCCGGAGGGGGCTAGGGGAAACACCATATATTTT
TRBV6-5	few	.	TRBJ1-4	CASSAPGLSREKLFF	TGTGCCAGCAGTGCCCCGGGACTAAGTCGTGAAAAACTGTTTTTT
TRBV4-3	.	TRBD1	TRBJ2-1	CASSARDRQTFEQFF	TGCGCCAGCAGCGCTAGGGACAGGCAGACATTTGAGCAGTTCTTC
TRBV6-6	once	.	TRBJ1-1	CASSYSPGQNTEAFF	TGTGCCAGCAGTTACTCGCCAGGGCAGAACACTGAAGCTTTCTTT
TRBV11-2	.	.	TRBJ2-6	CASSYLQPSGANVLTF	TGTGCCAGCAGCTACCTACAGCCCTCTGGGGCCAACGTCCTGACTTTC
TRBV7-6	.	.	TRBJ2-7	CASTGPRRYYEQYF	TGTGCCAGCACCGGGCCTAGGAGGTACTACGAGCAGTACTTC
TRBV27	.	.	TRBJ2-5	CASSLMAQETQYF	TGTGCCAGCAGTTTAATGGCCCAAGAGACCCAGTACTTC
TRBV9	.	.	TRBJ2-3	CASSVAERSTDTQYF	TGTGCCAGCAGCGTAGCGGAGCGAAGCACAGATACGCAGTATTTT
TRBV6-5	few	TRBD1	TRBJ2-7	CASSFPTGGEQYF	TGTGCCAGCAGTTTTCCGACAGGGGGCGAGCAGTACTTC
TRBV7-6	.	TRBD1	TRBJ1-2	CASSLAGQGSYEGYTF	TGTGCCAGCAGCTTAGCGGGACAGGGAAGTTATGAGGGCTACACCTTC
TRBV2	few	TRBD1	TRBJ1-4	CASIRGLGEKLFF	TGTGCCAGCATTAGGGGGCTCGGGGAAAAACTGTTTTTT
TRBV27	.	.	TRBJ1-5	CASSLLSENQPQHF	TGTGCCAGCAGTTTATTGTCAGAAAATCAGCCCCAGCATTTT
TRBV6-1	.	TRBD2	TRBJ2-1	CASSIGGGNNEQFF	TGTGCCAGCAGTATTGGCGGGGGTAACAATGAGCAGTTCTTC
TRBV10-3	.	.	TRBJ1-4	CASGSGEKLFF	TGTGCCTCCGGGAGTGGAGAAAAACTGTTTTTT
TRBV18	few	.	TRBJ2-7	CASSPPGVPTYEQYF	TGTGCCAGCTCACCACCAGGGGTGCCGACCTACGAGCAGTACTTC
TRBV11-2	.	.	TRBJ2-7	CASSSGTGGSYEQYF	TGTGCCAGCAGCAGCGGGACAGGCGGGTCCTACGAGCAGTACTTC
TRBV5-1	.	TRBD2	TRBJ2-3	CASSSAGRTDTQYF	TGCGCCAGCAGCTCAGCGGGGCGCACAGATACGCAGTATTTT
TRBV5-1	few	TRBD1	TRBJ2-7	CASSRTGSIYEQYF	TGCGCCAGCAGCCGGACAGGGAGCATATACGAGCAGTACTTC
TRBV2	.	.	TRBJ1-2	CVSTRGPTNYGYTF	TGTGTCAGCACCAGGGGCCCGACTAACTATGGCTACACCTTC
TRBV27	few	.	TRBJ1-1	CASRPSATRNTEAFF	TGTGCCAGCAGACCGAGCGCCACAAGGAACACTGAAGCTTTCTTT
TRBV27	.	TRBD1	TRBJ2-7	CASRLSGTGYYEQYF	TGTGCCAGCAGACTATCCGGGACAGGGTACTACGAGCAGTACTTC
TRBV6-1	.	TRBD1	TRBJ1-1	CASSGGQGGEVTEAFF	TGTGCCAGCAGTGGCGGACAGGGGGGAGAGGTCACTGAAGCTTTCTTT
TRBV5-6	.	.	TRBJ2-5	CASSLEPNQETQYF	TGTGCCAGCAGCTTGGAGCCTAACCAAGAGACCCAGTACTTC
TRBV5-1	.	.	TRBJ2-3	CASSLGGHPTDTQYF	TGCGCCAGCAGCTTGGGTGGACACCCCACAGATACGCAGTATTTT
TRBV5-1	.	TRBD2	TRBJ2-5	CASGGTSGGPQETQYF	TGCGCCAGCGGGGGTACTAGCGGGGGGCCACAAGAGACCCAGTACTTC
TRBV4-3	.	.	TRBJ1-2	CASSQDLGGNYGYTF	TGCGCCAGCAGCCAAGATTTGGGGGGGAACTATGGCTACACCTTC
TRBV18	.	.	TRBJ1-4	CASSLPGGGGLNEKLFF	TGTGCCAGCTCACTCCCCGGGGGAGGAGGTCTCAATGAAAAACTGTTTTTT
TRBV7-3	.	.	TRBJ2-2	CASSLSPQRTGELFF	TGTGCCAGCAGCTTAAGCCCTCAGAGGACCGGGGAGCTGTTTTTT
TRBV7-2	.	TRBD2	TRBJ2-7	CASSPGGVTYEQYF	TGTGCCAGCAGCCCCGGGGGGGTAACTTACGAGCAGTACTTC
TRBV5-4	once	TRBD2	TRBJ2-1	CASSSPSGGEYNEQFF	TGTGCCAGCAGCTCCCCTAGCGGGGGCGAATACAATGAGCAGTTCTTC
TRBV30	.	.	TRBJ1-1	CAWSVGGGATEAFF	TGTGCCTGGAGTGTGGGGGGGGGCGCCACTGAAGCTTTCTTT
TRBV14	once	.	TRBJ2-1	CASSQHYEQFF	TGTGCCAGCAGCCAGCACTACGAGCAGTTCTTC
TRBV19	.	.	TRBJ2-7	CASAEELSSYEQYF	TGTGCCAGTGCCGAGGAACTTTCCTCCTACGAGCAGTACTTC
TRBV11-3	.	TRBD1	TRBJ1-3	CASSFRQGGSGNTIYF	TGTGCCAGCAGCTTTCGACAGGGAGGCTCTGGAAACACCATATATTTT
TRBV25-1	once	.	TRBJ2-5	CASSEGGLRETQYF	TGTGCCAGCAGTGAAGGGGGACTTAGGGAGACCCAGTACTTC
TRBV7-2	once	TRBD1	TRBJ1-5	CASRAGGWVQPQHF	TGTGCCAGCAGGGCAGGGGGTTGGGTTCAGCCCCAGCATTTT
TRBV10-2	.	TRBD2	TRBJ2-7	CASETGTSGGLNYEQYF	TGCGCCAGCGAAACCGGGACTAGCGGGGGGCTTAACTACGAGCAGTACTTC
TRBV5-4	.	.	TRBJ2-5	CASSLVPRQETQYF	TGTGCCAGCAGCTTGGTCCCTAGGCAAGAGACCCAGTACTTC